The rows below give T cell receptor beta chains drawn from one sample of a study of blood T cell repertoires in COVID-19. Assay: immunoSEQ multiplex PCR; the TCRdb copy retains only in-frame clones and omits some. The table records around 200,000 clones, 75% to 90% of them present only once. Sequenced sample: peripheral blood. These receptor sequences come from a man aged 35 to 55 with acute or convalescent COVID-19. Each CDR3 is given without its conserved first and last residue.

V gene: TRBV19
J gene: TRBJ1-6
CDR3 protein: ASSPALQGSGSPLH

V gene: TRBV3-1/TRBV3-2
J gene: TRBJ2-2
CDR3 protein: ASSQGGMRGNTGELF

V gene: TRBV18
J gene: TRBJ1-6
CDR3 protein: ASSPWTGGNNSPLH

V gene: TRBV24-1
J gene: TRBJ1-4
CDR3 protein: ATSFIGRALPQNVEKLF

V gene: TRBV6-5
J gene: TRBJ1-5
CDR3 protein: ASRRQGGSNQPQH

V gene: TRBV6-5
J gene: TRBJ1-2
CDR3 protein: ASRRQGGTNYGYT

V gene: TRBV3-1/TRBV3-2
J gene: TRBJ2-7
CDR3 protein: ASGHHYEQY

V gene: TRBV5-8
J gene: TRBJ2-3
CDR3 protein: ASSTGLAGDDTQY

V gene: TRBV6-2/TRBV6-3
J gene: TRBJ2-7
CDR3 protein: ASSYTPYEQY

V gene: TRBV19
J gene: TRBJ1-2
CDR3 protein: ASSISDRGHYGYT

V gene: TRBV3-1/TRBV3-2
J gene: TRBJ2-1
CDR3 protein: ASRIGTSGRYSYNEQF

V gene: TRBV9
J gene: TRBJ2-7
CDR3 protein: ASSPRTDPSYEQY

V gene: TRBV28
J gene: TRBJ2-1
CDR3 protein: ASSLRWGLFNEQF

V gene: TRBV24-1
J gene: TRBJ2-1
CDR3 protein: ATSDYAGGRYNEQF

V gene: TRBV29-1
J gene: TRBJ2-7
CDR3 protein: SVIAENSYEQY

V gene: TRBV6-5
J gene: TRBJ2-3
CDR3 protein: ASSPDIGTQY

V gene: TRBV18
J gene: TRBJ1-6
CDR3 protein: ASSPAEVGNYNSPLH

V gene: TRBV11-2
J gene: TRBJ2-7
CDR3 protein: ASSLSGTNPYEQY

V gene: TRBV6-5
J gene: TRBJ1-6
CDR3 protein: ASSWAENSPLH

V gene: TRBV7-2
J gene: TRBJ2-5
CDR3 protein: ASSSLRGGGEETQY

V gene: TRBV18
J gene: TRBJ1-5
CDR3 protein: ASSPPRDRGQNQPQH

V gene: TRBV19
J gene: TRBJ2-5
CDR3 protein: ASSEGRGTSAQY

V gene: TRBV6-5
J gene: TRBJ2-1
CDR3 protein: ASSTGDWNEQF

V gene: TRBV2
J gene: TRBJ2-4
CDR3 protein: ASSLDRENIQY

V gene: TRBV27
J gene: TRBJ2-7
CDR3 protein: ASSLSINGYEQY

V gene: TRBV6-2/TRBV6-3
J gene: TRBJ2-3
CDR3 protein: ASSYRAASGFTDTQY

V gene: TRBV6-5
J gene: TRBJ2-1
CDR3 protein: ASTQLNEQF

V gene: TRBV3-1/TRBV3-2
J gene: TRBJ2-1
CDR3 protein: ASSDWTGGVVDEQF

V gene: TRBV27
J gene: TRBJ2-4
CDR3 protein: ASSLGSGGSFQNIQY

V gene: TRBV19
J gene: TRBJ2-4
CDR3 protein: ASGISRGWGNIQY

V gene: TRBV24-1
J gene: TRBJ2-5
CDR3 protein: ATSDRRAGAQQETQY

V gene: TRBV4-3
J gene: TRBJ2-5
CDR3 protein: ASSQSLGSGEETQY

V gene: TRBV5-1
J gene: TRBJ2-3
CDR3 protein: ASSDPPLAGGGNTQY

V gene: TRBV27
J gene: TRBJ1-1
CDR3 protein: ASSLSRPGQPFNTEAF

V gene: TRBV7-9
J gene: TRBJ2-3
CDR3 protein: ASSLGRTETDTQY